These T cell receptor beta chains were read from a single sample in a study of T cell responses to AZD1222 COVID-19 vaccine. Only in-frame clones appear in the TCRdb table, and some are missing; sequencing was by immunoSEQ multiplex PCR. Of 150,000 or so clones in the sample, more than 90% were seen once. The material was peripheral blood, obtained on day 0 of AZD1222 vaccination. The receptor set was obtained from an adult in good health. The CDR3 runs from the conserved cysteine through the conserved F or W. Fields, in order: V gene, clone size, D gene, J gene, CDR3 DNA, CDR3 protein. D genes are given only for firm matches. Clone sizes are given selectively: once, few, many, or a class where the clone is expanded.

V: TRBV2; size: few; D: TRBD1; J: TRBJ1-2; DNA: TGTGCCAGTGCGACAGGGGGGTATGGCTACACCTTC; CDR3: CASATGGYGYTF
V: TRBV7-9; size: -; D: TRBD1; J: TRBJ1-1; DNA: TGTGCCAGCAGCTACCAGACAGGGGCGCCCCATGTGACTGAAGCTTTCTTT; CDR3: CASSYQTGAPHVTEAFF
V: TRBV6-5; size: -; D: -; J: TRBJ2-1; DNA: TGTGCCAGCAGGTCAGGGGCGGGTAATGAGCAGTTCTTC; CDR3: CASRSGAGNEQFF
V: TRBV30; size: once; D: -; J: TRBJ1-1; DNA: TGTGCCTGGAGTGTATTCACCTTGAACACTGAAGCTTTCTTT; CDR3: CAWSVFTLNTEAFF
V: TRBV5-1; size: once; D: -; J: TRBJ1-5; DNA: TGCGCCAGCAGCTTGGGACAGGATCAGCCCCAGCATTTT; CDR3: CASSLGQDQPQHF
V: TRBV5-1; size: once; D: TRBD1; J: TRBJ2-1; DNA: TGCGCCAGCAGCCCGGGACAGCTACTTTACAATGAGCAGTTCTTC; CDR3: CASSPGQLLYNEQFF
V: TRBV4-1; size: -; D: -; J: TRBJ2-7; DNA: TGCGCCAGCAGCCAGGCGAGGAAGAACTACGAGCAGTACTTC; CDR3: CASSQARKNYEQYF
V: TRBV9; size: -; D: -; J: TRBJ2-5; DNA: TGTGCCAGCAGCCCATCGTCCCAAGAGACCCAGTACTTC; CDR3: CASSPSSQETQYF
V: TRBV2; size: -; D: -; J: TRBJ2-7; DNA: TGTGCCAGCAGTGTAGGACCCCGGACGAAGCAGTACTTC; CDR3: CASSVGPRTKQYF
V: TRBV12-3/TRBV12-4; size: few; D: -; J: TRBJ1-6; DNA: TGTGCCAGCAGTTTGGCGGGTGGATCACCCCTCCACTTT; CDR3: CASSLAGGSPLHF
V: TRBV6-2/TRBV6-3; size: -; D: -; J: TRBJ2-3; DNA: TGTGCCAGCAGTTACCGGTCTAGCACAGATACGCAGTATTTT; CDR3: CASSYRSSTDTQYF
V: TRBV5-6; size: -; D: -; J: TRBJ2-1; DNA: TGTGCCAGCAGCTTCGGGGGCAGCTCCTACAATGAGCAGTTCTTC; CDR3: CASSFGGSSYNEQFF
V: TRBV24-1; size: -; D: -; J: TRBJ2-3; DNA: TGTGCCACCAGTGACCCGGGACAAAGCACAGATACGCAGTATTTT; CDR3: CATSDPGQSTDTQYF
V: TRBV7-6; size: -; D: TRBD1; J: TRBJ2-3; DNA: TGTGCCAGCAGCAATGGACAGGGCCCACCCGCGGGGGATACGCAGTATTTT; CDR3: CASSNGQGPPAGDTQYF
V: TRBV7-3; size: -; D: -; J: TRBJ1-2; DNA: TGTGCCAGCAGCTTAATAGCAGGAGAGGTCCGTGGCTACACCTTC; CDR3: CASSLIAGEVRGYTF
V: TRBV5-1; size: -; D: -; J: TRBJ1-6; DNA: TGCGCCAGCAGCCCACAGGTACCAAATTCACCCCTCCACTTT; CDR3: CASSPQVPNSPLHF
V: TRBV6-1; size: -; D: TRBD2; J: TRBJ2-2; DNA: TGTGCCAGCAGTGAGATGCTAGCGGGAGCAGCCGGGGAGCTGTTTTTT; CDR3: CASSEMLAGAAGELFF
V: TRBV7-9; size: -; D: -; J: TRBJ2-7; DNA: TGTGCCAGCAGCTCGGCTTACGAGCAGTACTTC; CDR3: CASSSAYEQYF
V: TRBV9; size: -; D: -; J: TRBJ1-4; DNA: TGTGCCAGCAGCCCACAGACCGGGGCTTGGACGGAAAAACTGTTTTTT; CDR3: CASSPQTGAWTEKLFF
V: TRBV7-2; size: -; D: -; J: TRBJ1-6; DNA: TGTGCCAGCAGCTTACGGCCAGGGGATGGCTCACCCCTCCACTTT; CDR3: CASSLRPGDGSPLHF
V: TRBV7-3; size: -; D: -; J: TRBJ1-1; DNA: TGTGCCAGCAGCCCTACCGGCCTGAACACTGAAGCTTTCTTT; CDR3: CASSPTGLNTEAFF
V: TRBV12-3/TRBV12-4; size: -; D: -; J: TRBJ1-3; DNA: TGTGCCAGCAGTCCCGTAAACACCATATATTTT; CDR3: CASSPVNTIYF
V: TRBV12-1; size: -; D: -; J: TRBJ1-2; DNA: TGTGCCAGCAGCCACGACGAAGGGGAGGAAGGTTCTAACTATGGCTACACCTTC; CDR3: CASSHDEGEEGSNYGYTF
V: TRBV25-1; size: once; D: TRBD1; J: TRBJ2-7; DNA: TGTGCCAGCAGTCTGACAGGGGTGGGCGAGCAGTACTTC; CDR3: CASSLTGVGEQYF
V: TRBV21-1; size: -; D: -; J: TRBJ2-3; DNA: TGTGCCAGCATTGCGGGCACAGATACGCAGTATTTT; CDR3: CASIAGTDTQYF
V: TRBV29-1; size: -; D: TRBD2; J: TRBJ2-6; DNA: TGCAGCGTTGTGGCGGCGGGGGGCTCTGGGGCCAACGTCCTGACTTTC; CDR3: CSVVAAGGSGANVLTF
V: TRBV7-3; size: -; D: TRBD2; J: TRBJ2-1; DNA: TGTGCCAGCAGCCTACGAAAAGCGGGGGGGAACAATGAGCAGTTCTTC; CDR3: CASSLRKAGGNNEQFF
V: TRBV6-4; size: -; D: -; J: TRBJ2-1; DNA: TGTGCCAGCAGTCGGGGAGGAAACTCCTACAATGAGCAGTTCTTC; CDR3: CASSRGGNSYNEQFF
V: TRBV24-1; size: -; D: -; J: TRBJ2-7; DNA: TGTGCCACCAGTGATTTGGACGAGCAGTACTTC; CDR3: CATSDLDEQYF
V: TRBV5-1; size: -; D: TRBD2; J: TRBJ2-1; DNA: TGCGCCAGCAGCTTGGAGGCTAGCGGGAGGGCCTACAATGAGCAGTTCTTC; CDR3: CASSLEASGRAYNEQFF
V: TRBV5-6; size: once; D: TRBD1; J: TRBJ1-1; DNA: TGTGCCAGCAGCTTATACGGGACAGGGTCGGTGAACACTGAAGCTTTCTTT; CDR3: CASSLYGTGSVNTEAFF
V: TRBV4-1; size: -; D: -; J: TRBJ2-7; DNA: TGCGCCAGCAGCCAAGGCCCTCCGGCAGGCTCAACGGAGCAGTACTTC; CDR3: CASSQGPPAGSTEQYF
V: TRBV6-5; size: -; D: TRBD1; J: TRBJ1-1; DNA: TGTGCCAGTCTCGGGACAGGGTACACTGAAGCTTTCTTT; CDR3: CASLGTGYTEAFF
V: TRBV7-8; size: once; D: -; J: TRBJ2-5; DNA: TGTGCCAGCAGCCCCACGGAGAAGACCCAGTACTTC; CDR3: CASSPTEKTQYF
V: TRBV4-1; size: -; D: -; J: TRBJ1-4; DNA: TGCGCCAGCAGCCAATATCAGCTTAATGAAAAACTGTTTTTT; CDR3: CASSQYQLNEKLFF
V: TRBV19; size: once; D: TRBD1; J: TRBJ2-3; DNA: TGTGCCAGTAGCCCCGACAGGGGGCAAGGCACAGATACGCAGTATTTT; CDR3: CASSPDRGQGTDTQYF
V: TRBV7-2; size: -; D: TRBD1; J: TRBJ1-1; DNA: TGTGCCAGCAGACGCCAGGGGGCCGCTGAAGCTTTCTTT; CDR3: CASRRQGAAEAFF
V: TRBV9; size: -; D: -; J: TRBJ2-7; DNA: TGTGCCAGCAGCGTAGACAGTTTCCCCTACGAGCAGTACTTC; CDR3: CASSVDSFPYEQYF
V: TRBV12-3/TRBV12-4; size: -; D: TRBD1; J: TRBJ1-6; DNA: TGTGCCAGCACGAGACAGGGTAATTCACCCCTCCACTTT; CDR3: CASTRQGNSPLHF
V: TRBV27; size: -; D: TRBD1; J: TRBJ2-7; DNA: TGTGCCAGCAGTGCCTACCGGGACAGAAGATCCTACGAGCAGTACTTC; CDR3: CASSAYRDRRSYEQYF
V: TRBV2; size: -; D: -; J: TRBJ2-5; DNA: TGTGCCAGCAGTGAGGCATCGAAGGGGACCCAGTACTTC; CDR3: CASSEASKGTQYF
V: TRBV5-4; size: -; D: -; J: TRBJ1-6; DNA: TGTGCCAGCAGCTTGGCCCGGGCGGGAAATTCACCCCTCCACTTT; CDR3: CASSLARAGNSPLHF
V: TRBV29-1; size: -; D: -; J: TRBJ1-2; DNA: TGCAGCTCTAGAACATCGAGCTATGGCTACACCTTC; CDR3: CSSRTSSYGYTF
V: TRBV7-2; size: once; D: -; J: TRBJ1-5; DNA: TGTGCCAGCAGCTTAACCGGGGCAGGCTCCAATCAGCCCCAGCATTTT; CDR3: CASSLTGAGSNQPQHF
V: TRBV29-1; size: -; D: -; J: TRBJ2-4; DNA: TGCAGCGTATTCAGGGATGGGGCCAAAAACATTCAGTACTTC; CDR3: CSVFRDGAKNIQYF
V: TRBV29-1; size: -; D: TRBD2; J: TRBJ2-1; DNA: TGCAGCCTTAGGACTAGCGGGAGCTACAATGAGCAGTTCTTC; CDR3: CSLRTSGSYNEQFF
V: TRBV9; size: -; D: TRBD1; J: TRBJ1-2; DNA: TGTGCCAGCTCGACAGGGGGCCCGGTTGGCTACACCTTC; CDR3: CASSTGGPVGYTF
V: TRBV28; size: -; D: TRBD1; J: TRBJ1-1; DNA: TGTGCCAGCAGTGTGACAGGGGGCTTTGGCACTGAAGCTTTCTTT; CDR3: CASSVTGGFGTEAFF
V: TRBV11-2; size: -; D: TRBD1; J: TRBJ2-7; DNA: TGTGCCAGCAGCCCTTCCCACAGGGGAGCTCCTTACGAGCAGTACTTC; CDR3: CASSPSHRGAPYEQYF
V: TRBV30; size: -; D: -; J: TRBJ1-6; DNA: TGTGCCTGGAGCCCTTTTCGGCAGGGCAGGGTGTATAATTCACCCCTCCACTTT; CDR3: CAWSPFRQGRVYNSPLHF
V: TRBV11-3; size: -; D: -; J: TRBJ1-1; DNA: TGTGCCAGCAGCGCGCAGGGCTCCAACACTGAAGCTTTCTTT; CDR3: CASSAQGSNTEAFF
V: TRBV7-6; size: -; D: TRBD2; J: TRBJ2-1; DNA: TGTGCCAGCAGCTTAGGACTAGCGGGAGTGGTGTACAATGAGCAGTTCTTC; CDR3: CASSLGLAGVVYNEQFF
V: TRBV5-4; size: few; D: TRBD1; J: TRBJ1-2; DNA: TGTGCCAGCAGCCCTTGGAATCTCGGGACAGGGCTGAGGCGTTATGGCTACACCTTC; CDR3: CASSPWNLGTGLRRYGYTF
V: TRBV19; size: -; D: -; J: TRBJ1-1; DNA: TGTGCCAGTAGAAGTAATGCGGACACTGAAGCTTTCTTT; CDR3: CASRSNADTEAFF
V: TRBV6-5; size: -; D: TRBD1; J: TRBJ1-5; DNA: TGTGCCAGCAGTCTCGACAGGGGGCTCTGGCATTTT; CDR3: CASSLDRGLWHF
V: TRBV5-5; size: -; D: TRBD2; J: TRBJ2-3; DNA: TGTGCCAGCAGTCAGCCGGGGGGAGAGTCGCAGTATTTT; CDR3: CASSQPGGESQYF
V: TRBV5-6; size: -; D: TRBD1; J: TRBJ1-2; DNA: TGTGCCAGCAGCTTGGTGGCAGGGGGTTCCCTTAACTATGGCTACACCTTC; CDR3: CASSLVAGGSLNYGYTF
V: TRBV19; size: -; D: -; J: TRBJ2-7; DNA: TGTGCCAGCTCCCGAGGGAGCGACCTTCCCCCGAACGAGCAGTACTTC; CDR3: CASSRGSDLPPNEQYF
V: TRBV6-1; size: -; D: -; J: TRBJ1-6; DNA: TGTGCCAGCAGTGAAGCCACCGGGGTCTGGGCACCCCTCCACTTT; CDR3: CASSEATGVWAPLHF